What follows are 2 T cell receptor beta chains derived from one specimen sequenced in a study of blood T cell repertoires in COVID-19. TCRdb's copy holds only in-frame clones and misses some; the assay was immunoSEQ multiplex PCR. The sample yields fewer than 350,000 clones, less than 90% seen once. The material sequenced was peripheral blood. These receptors came from a woman in her thirties with COVID-19, enrolled during active disease.

The chain carries TRBV29-1 and TRBJ1-1, with 8 positions matching TRBD1. CDR1 SQVTM and CDR2 ANQGSEA come from the germline V gene. CDR3 size: 12 residues. Trimming took 4 bases from V and 4 from J; bases not matched to a gene: 2. In DNA form, the CDR3 reads TGCAGCGTTGTAGGGACAGGCACTGAAGCTTTCTTT. Translated, it gives CSVVGTGTEAFF.

J is TRBJ2-2 and V is TRBV4-2, with 7 bases that match TRBD2. The CDR3 consists of 15 residues. V shed 4 bases, J shed 3 bases, and the junction held 5 bases outside the gene matches. Germline V gene sequence: CDR1 LGHNA, CDR2 YNFKEQ. CDR3 sequence (DNA): TGTGCCAGCAGCCTTGGGGGGGGAGACACCGGGGAGCTGTTTTTT. This sequence encodes CASSLGGGDTGELFF.